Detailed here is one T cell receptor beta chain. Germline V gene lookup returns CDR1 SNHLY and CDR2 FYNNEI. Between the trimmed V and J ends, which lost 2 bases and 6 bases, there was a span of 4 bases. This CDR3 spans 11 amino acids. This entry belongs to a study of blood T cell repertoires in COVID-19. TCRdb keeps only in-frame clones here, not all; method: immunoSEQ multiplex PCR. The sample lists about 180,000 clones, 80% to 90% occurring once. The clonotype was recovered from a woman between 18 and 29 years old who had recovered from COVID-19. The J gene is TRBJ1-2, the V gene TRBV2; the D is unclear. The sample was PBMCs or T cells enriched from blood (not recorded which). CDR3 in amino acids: CASSEFDGYTF. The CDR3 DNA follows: TGTGCCAGCAGTGAATTCGATGGCTACACCTTC.